This entry lists 8 T cell receptor beta chains sequenced from one sample in a study of early T cells in non-severe SARS-CoV-2 infection. TCRdb re-called the 5' RACE reads with MiXCR, one entry per CDR3 protein. Of about 110,000 distinct CDR3 sequences in the sample, 11% are singletons; the top ten hold 6.5% to 8%. Sequencing was performed on whole blood. The receptors were gathered from an adult who was a healthcare worker with PCR-confirmed SARS-CoV-2 infection or an uninfected control (not recorded which).

V is TRBV2 and J is TRBJ2-1; TRBD2 agrees at 9 bases. The ends lost 7 bases at V and 7 bases at J; junction bases unmatched: 11. The germline gives CDR1 SNHLY, CDR2 FYNNEI. This CDR3 region has 15 residues. Here the CDR3 reads CASTRASGIRNEQFF. CDR3 in DNA: TGTGCCAGCACCCGGGCTAGCGGGATTAGGAATGAGCAGTTCTTC.

There are a few counts of this clonotype. The V and J genes are TRBV5-3 and TRBJ1-2; possibly TRBD1 for D (6 bases). TRBV5-3 is placed among ORFs of uncertain function. V gave up 1 base and J gave up 3 bases, with 10 bases separating them. This CDR3 spans 14 amino acids. The CDR3 spells CARSLTGAHYGYTF. The DNA for the CDR3 is TGTGCCAGAAGCTTGACGGGGGCTCACTATGGCTACACCTTC.

This clonotype was found a few times. The chain couples TRBV27 to TRBJ2-2; D possibly corresponds to TRBD2 (5 bases). V lost 5 bases to trimming and J lost 6 bases, with 13 bases between them. The CDR3 covers 14 residues. Germline values: CDR1 MNHEY, CDR2 SMNVEV (reference sequence). The CDR3 loop is CASSPSSMSGELFF. In DNA, the CDR3 is TGTGCCAGCAGTCCGTCTAGCATGTCCGGGGAGCTGTTTTTT.

The chain joins TRBV5-1 to TRBJ2-1, with TRBD2 identical over 7 bases. The CDR3 has 15 residues. J gave up 5 bases and V 0 bases, and 5 bases lay outside the gene matches. Germline V gives CDR1 SGHRS, CDR2 YFSETQ. CDR3: CASSLVQRGNNEQFF. CDR3 bases: TGCGCCAGCAGCTTGGTCCAGCGGGGCAACAATGAGCAGTTCTTC.

This chain joins TRBV11-2 and TRBJ2-1; TRBD1 matches 12 bases. The V and J ends lost 1 base and 8 bases, in that order; junction bases with no gene match: 3. Germline CDR1 reads SGHAT; CDR2 reads FQNNGV. The CDR3 has 15 residues. CDR3 coding DNA: TGTGCCAGCAGCTTAGGAGGGACAGGGGGCTATGAGCAGTTCTTC. Encoded protein: CASSLGGTGGYEQFF.

This clonotype came up many times. The chain links TRBV10-1 to TRBJ2-3; 7 bases align to TRBD1. V was clipped by 10 bases and J by 7 bases; unmatched bases: 14. CDR1 and CDR2 (germline): WNHNN, SYGVQD (reference sequence). The CDR3 runs to 14 residues. The CDR3 bases are TGCGCCACCCAGGACAGGTTCGGAACTAATACGCAGTATTTT. It specifies CATQDRFGTNTQYF.

This clonotype was recorded many times. The chain links TRBV28 to TRBJ2-5, with D possibly TRBD2 on 6 matching bases. V lost 5 bases and J lost 5, with 15 bases in between. In germline, CDR1 is MDHEN, CDR2 SYDVKM. The CDR3 spans 14 residues. In nucleotides, the CDR3 is TGTGCCAGCAGTATCCTTGGGGCGGGGGAGACCCAGTACTTC. Protein sequence: CASSILGAGETQYF.

This clonotype is medium-sized (0.01 to 0.1%) within its sample. V usage is TRBV27 and J usage is TRBJ1-5, with TRBD1 matching over 9 bases. Germline CDR1 and CDR2: MNHEY and SMNVEV (reference sequence). With 0 bases clipped from V and 1 base from J, the junction kept 4 bases outside the gene matches. The length of the CDR3 is 17 residues. The CDR3 loop reads CASSLSAGQGSNQPQHF. The CDR3 DNA follows: TGTGCCAGCAGTTTATCGGCGGGACAGGGAAGCAATCAGCCCCAGCATTTT.